This T cell receptor beta chain stems from a study of shared clonotypes between healthy human individuals. Trimming stripped 0 bases from V and 7 bases from J, with 7 bases between. CDR3 length: 13 amino acids. Germline V gene lookup returns CDR1 MNHEY and CDR2 SVGAGI. Concerning this clone itself: Antigen: not known. The same CDR3 also results from other DNA sequences found in this sample.

The method was immunoSEQ multiplex PCR; TCRdb's version includes in-frame clones alone and lacks a portion of them. The sample contains 650,000 to 750,000 clones, 72% of which appear only once. The study, taken as a whole, reports: Generally, estimated richness proved larger in naive subsets than it did in memory subsets.

Sequenced input: memory CD4+ T cells sorted from blood. As to subset: CD45RA-negative fraction. The chain recombines TRBV6-5 with TRBJ1-5; D not certain. The TCR originated in a woman in her thirties in good health. DNA of the CDR3: TGTGCCAGCAGTTACTCGGGCAGACAGCCCCAGCATTTT. It translates to CASSYSGRQPQHF.